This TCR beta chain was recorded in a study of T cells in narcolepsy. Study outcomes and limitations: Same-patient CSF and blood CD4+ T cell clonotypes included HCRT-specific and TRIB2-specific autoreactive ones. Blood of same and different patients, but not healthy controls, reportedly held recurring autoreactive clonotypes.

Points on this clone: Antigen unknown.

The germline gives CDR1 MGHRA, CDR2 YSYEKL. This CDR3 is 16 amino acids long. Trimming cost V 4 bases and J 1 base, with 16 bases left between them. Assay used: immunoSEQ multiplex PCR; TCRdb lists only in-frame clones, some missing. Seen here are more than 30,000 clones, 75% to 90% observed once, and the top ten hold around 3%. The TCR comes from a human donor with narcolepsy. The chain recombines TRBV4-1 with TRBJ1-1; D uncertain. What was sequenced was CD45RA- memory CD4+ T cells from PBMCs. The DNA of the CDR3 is TGCGCCAGCAGCCCCTTCCAACAGAACTCGAACACTGAAGCTTTCTTT. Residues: CASSPFQQNSNTEAFF.